The 8 T cell receptor beta chains below come from one sample, sequenced in a study of patients and donors after allogeneic stem cell transplantation. One entry per CDR3 protein, called by TCRdb with MiXCR from the RT-PCR reads. The data show roughly 140,000 distinct CDR3 sequences, about 40% seen once. Sequenced: blood, either unsorted or a sorted T cell fraction (not recorded which). These receptors were obtained from a human donor who was either an allogeneic HSCT recipient or a stem cell or donor lymphocyte infusion donor (not recorded which). It is not recorded whose cells these are; they may come from a transplant donor.

This clonotype was counted only a few times. The rearrangement joins TRBV6-6 to TRBJ1-2; TRBD1 aligns across 9 bases. Germline lookup yields CDR1 MNHNY and CDR2 SVGAGI (reference sequence). The CDR3 length is 16 residues. V shed 6 bases and J 6 bases; nucleotides not matched to a gene: 14. CDR3 sequence reads: CASRTIRDREKDGYTF. The DNA for the CDR3 is TGTGCCAGCAGAACAATCCGGGACAGGGAAAAGGATGGCTACACCTTC.

This clonotype was recorded a few times. V and J are TRBV9 and TRBJ1-3, with unresolved D. The germline CDR1 and CDR2 sequences are SGDLS and YYNGEE. There are 16 residues in the CDR3. The V and J ends lost 0 bases and 0 bases respectively, with 10 bases between them. In nucleotides, the CDR3 is TGTGCCAGCAGCGTAGGACACCAAAGCTCTGGAAACACCATATATTTT. Residues: CASSVGHQSSGNTIYF.

This clonotype came up once. The rearrangement links TRBV4-3 to TRBJ2-2; D gene ambiguous. The CDR3 has 16 residues. Per the germline V gene, CDR1 is LGHNA and CDR2 is YSLEER. Trimming removed 3 bases at V and 3 bases at J, with 14 bases between. CDR3 region: CASSQGALDDTGELFF. The CDR3 region has the DNA TGCGCCAGCAGCCAGGGTGCCTTGGACGACACCGGGGAGCTGTTTTTT.

The chain has TRBV6-5 and TRBJ2-2; D is perhaps TRBD1 (5 bases). Germline values: CDR1 MNHEY, CDR2 SVGAGI. Trimming took 3 bases from V and 2 from J, leaving 10 bases between them. The CDR3 covers 15 residues. The CDR3 DNA sequence: TGTGCCAGCAGTTATAGGGGCAGTAACACCGGGGAGCTGTTTTTT. Its translation is CASSYRGSNTGELFF.

The rearrangement links TRBV11-1 to TRBJ2-3, with D perhaps TRBD1 (6 bases). This CDR3 is built from 16 residues. Germline V gene data show CDR1 as SGHAT and CDR2 as FQDESV (reference sequence). V was pared by 4 bases and J by 6 bases, with 20 bases between. The CDR3 sequence is CASSSCCQGQTDTQYF. The DNA for the CDR3 is TGTGCCAGCAGCTCCTGTTGTCAGGGGCAGACGGATACGCAGTATTTT.

This chain links TRBV20-1 with TRBJ2-1, with D possibly being TRBD1 or TRBD2 (5 bases each). V lost 3 bases and J lost 8, with 11 bases in between. CDR1 is DFQATT, CDR2 SNEGSKA, per germline (reference sequence). This CDR3 is built from 12 residues. The CDR3 sequence is CSASGDRDEQFF. In nucleotides, the CDR3 is TGCAGTGCTAGTGGGGACCGGGATGAGCAGTTCTTC.

This clonotype has only a few counts. The V and J genes are TRBV20-1 and TRBJ1-2, with D maybe TRBD1 (6 bases). The CDR3 loop spans 13 amino acids. Germline loops: CDR1 DFQATT, CDR2 SNEGSKA (reference sequence). V was shortened by 1 base and J by 9 bases, with 15 bases between the two germline ends. The CDR3 loop reads CSARVGDIGSYTF. CDR3 nucleotide sequence: TGCAGTGCTAGAGTTGGGGACATAGGGAGCTACACCTTC.

The V gene is TRBV14, the J gene TRBJ1-1; D gene ambiguous. Trimming shortened V by 5 bases and J by 5 bases, and 12 bases separated the two germline ends. Germline V gene lookup returns CDR1 SGHDN and CDR2 FVKESK. The CDR3 loop spans 13 amino acids. CDR3 loop: CASSVGFGTEAFF. The CDR3 DNA sequence: TGTGCCAGCAGCGTAGGGTTTGGGACTGAAGCTTTCTTT.